This TCR beta chain was documented in a study of OX40 agonist ivuxolimab in advanced cancers. As for the study in general: The patients got ivuxolimab, which is an agonistic anti-OX40 (CD134) antibody. Allowance was made for prior anti-PD-1, anti-PD-L1 or anti-CTLA-4 therapy, and 40% to 45% had some. General study results and limits: Expanded clones tended on average to be more numerous among CD8+ T cells than CD4+.

With respect to this clone: The antigen is undetermined.

Sequenced by immunoSEQ multiplex PCR; TCRdb stores in-frame clones only, minus some. Counted here are about 67,000 clones, 85% to 90% occurring once; the ten biggest clones make up around 0.63%. This clonotype was sampled from an adult with an advanced solid tumor such as melanoma, head and neck, liver or kidney cancer. The specimen was CD4+ or CD8+ T cells sorted from blood, collected in a trial of the OX40 agonist ivuxolimab.

The chain's CDR3 is CASSSNTGGTGELFF. CDR3 DNA sequence: TGTGCCAGCAGCTCCAACACTGGGGGGACCGGGGAGCTGTTTTTT. The V call is TRBV7-3, the J call TRBJ2-2; D may be TRBD2 (6 bases). The germline gives CDR1 SGHTA, CDR2 FQGTGA. V lost 4 bases and J lost 5, with 14 bases in between. This CDR3 is built from 15 residues.